This note documents a single TCR beta chain sequence. Per the study methods: It was from reference gene primer amplification that nucleated cell counts were estimated. Repertoires were generated with immunoSEQ multiplex PCR, while TCRdb's copy carries only in-frame clones and drops some. V and J calls and clone size are as listed in that table; D and trimming were resolved from the DNA. This sample has fewer than 350,000 clones; under 90% occur once, and the top ten carry around 3%. With V trimmed by 6 bases and J by 0 bases, 6 bases remained unmatched. The CDR3 sequence is 17 residues long. Germline CDR1 and CDR2: SGDLS and YYNGEE. The data were obtained in a study of blood T cell repertoires in COVID-19. Background on the study: Donors in the United States, Italy and Spain gave samples during acute or convalescent COVID-19. Sample material is recorded as cDNA or gDNA derived from T cells, B-cell-depleted T cells, or PBMCs.

This rearrangement joins TRBV9 to TRBJ2-6; 10 bases are a match to TRBD2. This sequence originates from a woman aged 55-70 years with active or convalescent COVID-19. Sequenced: peripheral blood. CDR3: CASNTGLASSGANVLTF. CDR3 bases: TGTGCCAGCAACACGGGACTAGCGAGCTCTGGGGCCAACGTCCTGACTTTC.